The clone carrying this TCR beta chain was detected many times. The target antigen is unknown. Orbital computed tomography, thyroid ultrasound, serum thyroxine and TRAb, and clinical symptoms together informed the diagnoses. RNA transcripts yielded amplified TCR beta CDR3 regions. Researchers ran a first-round RT-PCR on the TCR CDR3 using the HTBI primer set. One entry per CDR3 protein, called by TCRdb with MiXCR from the multiplex PCR reads. In the table there are fewer than 700,000 distinct CDR3 sequences, 15% to 20% of which are singletons. CDR3 size: 12 residues. Trimming took off 4 bases at V and 7 bases at J, with 8 bases between the two ends. Germline values: CDR1 MNHNS, CDR2 SASEGT. These data are taken from a study of T cells in Graves' hyperthyroidism and ophthalmopathy. Study summary: Peripheral blood collection took place at initial diagnosis, before any treatment.

The study's findings and limits: Ophthalmopathy was separated from stable hyperthyroidism by a 13 V-J model.

The gene calls are TRBV6-1 and TRBJ1-5; D unresolved. The TCR originated in a woman under 40 with Graves' hyperthyroidism. Material for sequencing was blood. The CDR3 sequence: CASSGWGQPQHF. As DNA, the CDR3 is TGTGCCAGCAGTGGGTGGGGACAGCCCCAGCATTTT.